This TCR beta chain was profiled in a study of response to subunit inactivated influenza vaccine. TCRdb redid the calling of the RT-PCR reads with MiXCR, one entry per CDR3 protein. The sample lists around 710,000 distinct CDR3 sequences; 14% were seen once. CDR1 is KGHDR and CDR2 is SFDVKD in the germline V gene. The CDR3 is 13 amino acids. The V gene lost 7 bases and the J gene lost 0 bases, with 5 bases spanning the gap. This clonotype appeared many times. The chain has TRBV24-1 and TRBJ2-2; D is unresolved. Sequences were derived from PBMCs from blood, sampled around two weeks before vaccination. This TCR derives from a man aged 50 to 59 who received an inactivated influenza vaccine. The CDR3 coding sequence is TGTGCCACCAGACAGCCGAACACCGGGGAGCTGTTTTTT. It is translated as CATRQPNTGELFF.